Here is one T cell receptor beta chain with its context. These data are taken from a study of blood T cell repertoires in COVID-19. About the study: Sources were T cells, B-cell-depleted T cells, or PBMCs; the material itself was cDNA or gDNA.

As handled by the study authors: The assay estimated nucleated cells by amplifying reference gene primers. Generated by immunoSEQ multiplex PCR, the TCRdb table keeps only in-frame clones and is missing some. V and J calls and clone size come straight from that table; D and trimming were deduced from the DNA. The sample includes approximately 210,000 clones, about nine tenths of them seen just once. Residents of approximately 25 US areas, aged roughly 18 to 89 years, made up the participants. The sample consisted of PBMCs or T cells enriched from blood (not recorded which). The sequence came from a man aged 25-45 years in a cohort exposed to, infected with or recovered from COVID-19 (not recorded which).

This chain's CDR3 is CASSWWTRPLGNVLTF. DNA for the CDR3: TGTGCCAGCAGCTGGTGGACAAGGCCTCTGGGCAACGTCCTGACTTTC. The chain employs TRBV7-3 and TRBJ2-6; TRBD1 might be the D (5 bases). This CDR3 is 16 amino acids long. Germline CDR1 reads SGHTA; CDR2 reads FQGTGA. Trimming stripped 4 bases from V and 9 bases from J, with 19 bases between.